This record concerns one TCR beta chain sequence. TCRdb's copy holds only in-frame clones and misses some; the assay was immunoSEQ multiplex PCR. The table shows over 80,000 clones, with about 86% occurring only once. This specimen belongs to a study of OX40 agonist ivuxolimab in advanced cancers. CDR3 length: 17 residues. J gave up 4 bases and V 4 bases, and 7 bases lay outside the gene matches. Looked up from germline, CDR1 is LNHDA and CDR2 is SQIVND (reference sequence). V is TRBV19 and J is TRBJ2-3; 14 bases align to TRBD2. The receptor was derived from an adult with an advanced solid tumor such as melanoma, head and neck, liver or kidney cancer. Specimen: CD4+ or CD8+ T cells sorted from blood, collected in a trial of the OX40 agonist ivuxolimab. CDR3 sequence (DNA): TGTGCCAGTAGTAGCGGGACTAGCGGGAGTTTAGCAGATACGCAGTATTTT. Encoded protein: CASSSGTSGSLADTQYF.